Listed below are T cell receptor beta chains from one sample, sequenced in a study of T cells after yellow fever vaccination. TCRdb analysed the 5' RACE reads with MiXCR anew, one entry per CDR3 protein. The table lists more than 300,000 distinct CDR3 sequences, 6.8% of them singletons. The source material was PBMCs, sampled roughly seven weeks after the first yellow fever vaccination. Receptors originate from a man younger than 30 who received the YFV17D yellow fever vaccine. The CDR3 runs from the conserved cysteine through the conserved F or W. Fields, in order: CDR3 protein, CDR3 DNA, clone size, D gene, V gene, J gene. The D gene is left open where the match is weak. Clone sizes are given selectively: once, few, many, or a class where the clone is expanded.

CDR3 protein: CASSLMIASSYEQYF; CDR3 DNA: TGCGCCAGCAGCTTGATGATCGCCAGCTCCTACGAGCAGTACTTC; clone size: many; D gene: NA; V gene: TRBV5-1; J gene: TRBJ2-7
CDR3 protein: CASSVRTEAFF; CDR3 DNA: TGTGCCAGCAGTGTACGCACTGAAGCTTTCTTT; clone size: few; D gene: NA; V gene: TRBV2; J gene: TRBJ1-1
CDR3 protein: CASSPRNTWTSGGTTNEQFF; CDR3 DNA: TGTGCCAGCAGCCCCCGCAACACCTGGACTAGCGGGGGGACAACGAATGAGCAGTTCTTC; clone size: many; D gene: TRBD2; V gene: TRBV11-1; J gene: TRBJ2-1
CDR3 protein: CSAQSGAGGYNEQFF; CDR3 DNA: TGCAGTGCTCAGTCGGGGGCAGGGGGGTACAATGAGCAGTTCTTC; clone size: NA; D gene: NA; V gene: TRBV20-1; J gene: TRBJ2-1
CDR3 protein: CASSPGGSETQYF; CDR3 DNA: TGTGCCAGCTCACCAGGAGGGTCAGAGACCCAGTACTTC; clone size: many; D gene: NA; V gene: TRBV18; J gene: TRBJ2-5
CDR3 protein: CASSLGAGAATPLHF; CDR3 DNA: TGTGCCAGCAGCTTAGGGGCGGGAGCAGCGACACCCCTCCACTTT; clone size: NA; D gene: NA; V gene: TRBV7-2; J gene: TRBJ1-6
CDR3 protein: CASSRGNTDTQYF; CDR3 DNA: TGTGCCAGCAGCCGAGGGAACACAGATACGCAGTATTTT; clone size: few; D gene: NA; V gene: TRBV5-6; J gene: TRBJ2-3
CDR3 protein: CSAIQGTYQPQHF; CDR3 DNA: TGCAGTGCTATACAGGGAACTTATCAGCCCCAGCATTTT; clone size: NA; D gene: NA; V gene: TRBV20-1; J gene: TRBJ1-5
CDR3 protein: CASSESENTEAFF; CDR3 DNA: TGTGCCAGCAGTGAATCGGAGAACACTGAAGCTTTCTTT; clone size: NA; D gene: NA; V gene: TRBV6-4; J gene: TRBJ1-1
CDR3 protein: CASSLNLGSYNEQFF; CDR3 DNA: TGTGCCAGCAGCTTAAATCTAGGCTCCTACAATGAGCAGTTCTTC; clone size: NA; D gene: NA; V gene: TRBV7-2; J gene: TRBJ2-1
CDR3 protein: CASSFRGADTQYF; CDR3 DNA: TGTGCCAGCAGCTTCCGGGGGGCAGATACGCAGTATTTT; clone size: many; D gene: TRBD2; V gene: TRBV7-2; J gene: TRBJ2-3
CDR3 protein: CASSRPIGGGSTGELFF; CDR3 DNA: TGTGCCAGCAGCCGGCCGATCGGGGGGGGATCCACCGGGGAGCTGTTTTTT; clone size: many; D gene: TRBD2; V gene: TRBV6-5; J gene: TRBJ2-2
CDR3 protein: CASSAEYEKLFF; CDR3 DNA: TGTGCCAGCAGCGCGGAGTATGAAAAACTGTTTTTT; clone size: many; D gene: NA; V gene: TRBV7-9; J gene: TRBJ1-4
CDR3 protein: CASSQRDAENIQYF; CDR3 DNA: TGTGCCAGCAGCCAACGGGACGCCGAAAACATTCAGTACTTC; clone size: NA; D gene: NA; V gene: TRBV3-1; J gene: TRBJ2-4
CDR3 protein: CASSLRPSGSSYNEQFF; CDR3 DNA: TGTGCCAGCAGCTTACGGCCTAGCGGGAGCTCCTACAATGAGCAGTTCTTC; clone size: many; D gene: TRBD2; V gene: TRBV7-3; J gene: TRBJ2-1
CDR3 protein: CASSYAYSSTDTQYF; CDR3 DNA: TGTGCCAGCAGTTACGCCTATTCTAGCACAGATACGCAGTATTTT; clone size: many; D gene: NA; V gene: TRBV6-2/TRBV6-3; J gene: TRBJ2-3
CDR3 protein: CASSLALGQETQYF; CDR3 DNA: TGCGCCAGCAGCTTGGCGCTGGGGCAAGAGACCCAGTACTTC; clone size: NA; D gene: NA; V gene: TRBV5-1; J gene: TRBJ2-5
CDR3 protein: CASSSRTSGQETQYF; CDR3 DNA: TGTGCCAGCAGCTCCCGGACTAGCGGACAAGAGACCCAGTACTTC; clone size: few; D gene: TRBD2; V gene: TRBV7-6; J gene: TRBJ2-5
CDR3 protein: CASSLDLYNEQFF; CDR3 DNA: TGTGCCAGCAGCTTGGACCTCTACAATGAGCAGTTCTTC; clone size: once; D gene: NA; V gene: TRBV5-4; J gene: TRBJ2-1
CDR3 protein: CAISRDSKGQETQYF; CDR3 DNA: TGTGCCATCAGCAGGGACAGCAAAGGGCAAGAGACCCAGTACTTC; clone size: NA; D gene: TRBD1; V gene: TRBV10-3; J gene: TRBJ2-5
CDR3 protein: CASSPPPGNRNTEAFF; CDR3 DNA: TGTGCCAGCAGCCCCCCACCCGGGAATAGAAACACTGAAGCTTTCTTT; clone size: NA; D gene: NA; V gene: TRBV5-4; J gene: TRBJ1-1
CDR3 protein: CAWGHGQGGNEQFF; CDR3 DNA: TGTGCCTGGGGCCATGGACAGGGGGGCAATGAGCAGTTCTTC; clone size: many; D gene: TRBD1; V gene: TRBV30; J gene: TRBJ2-1
CDR3 protein: CASRDLDSVEPQYF; CDR3 DNA: TGTGCCAGCCGCGACCTAGACAGTGTAGAGCCCCAGTACTTC; clone size: NA; D gene: NA; V gene: TRBV12-3/TRBV12-4; J gene: TRBJ2-5